Shown below are 30 T cell receptor beta chains from a single sample sequenced in a study of blood T cells in healthy people across ages. With a J-beta primer mix and a sample-barcoded 5' primer, a second PCR ran 7 to 11 cycles. Each CDR3 protein gets one entry after TCRdb re-called the 5' RACE reads with MiXCR. This repertoire shows about 1,500,000 distinct CDR3 sequences, about 40% found once; its top ten account for 7% to 9%. The source material was blood. Source of these receptors: a woman aged 18-29 years in good health.

J is TRBJ2-3 and V is TRBV2; 7 bases align to TRBD2. Germline CDR1 reads SNHLY; CDR2 reads FYNNEI. This CDR3 spans 16 amino acids. The V and J ends lost 7 bases and 0 bases, in that order; junction bases with no gene match: 10. The CDR3 loop reads CASTPGLAVSTDTQYF. CDR3 coding DNA: TGTGCCAGCACCCCGGGCCTAGCGGTTAGCACAGATACGCAGTATTTT.

The chain has TRBV10-3 and TRBJ1-6; perhaps TRBD1 as D (5 bases). Germline V lookup: CDR1 ENHRY, CDR2 SYGVKD. The V end was cut by 6 bases, the J end by 5 bases, with 11 bases between. This CDR3 is built from 14 residues. Here the CDR3 reads CAISRASNNSPLHF. In DNA form, the CDR3 reads TGTGCCATCAGCAGGGCCTCAAATAATTCACCCCTCCACTTT.

The chain links TRBV2 to TRBJ2-3; TRBD2 matches 8 bases. The germline CDR1 and CDR2 sequences are SNHLY and FYNNEI. V trimming: 9 bases; J trimming: 6 bases; junction bases outside the gene matches: 11. This CDR3 contains 14 residues. CDR3 bases: TGTGCCAGTAAAGCGGGGGTGTCCACGGATACGCAGTATTTT. Encoded protein: CASKAGVSTDTQYF.

The chain combines TRBV5-1 with TRBJ2-7; D gene uncertain. Trimming cost V 2 bases and J 0 bases, with 12 bases left between them. CDR3 length: 15 residues. Germline assignment: CDR1 SGHRS and CDR2 YFSETQ. CDR3 in DNA: TGCGCCAGCAGCTTTGCACCGGATAGCTCCTACGAGCAGTACTTC. It codes for CASSFAPDSSYEQYF.

The rearrangement uses TRBV20-1 and TRBJ1-4, with D possibly being TRBD1 (6 bases). The CDR3 runs to 16 residues. CDR1 and CDR2 from the germline V gene are DFQATT and SNEGSKA (reference sequence). The V gene lost 3 bases and the J gene lost 3 bases, with 17 bases spanning the gap. DNA for the CDR3: TGCAGTGCTAGCTCGGGCAGGGGAAGGTCTAATGAAAAACTGTTTTTT. It encodes CSASSGRGRSNEKLFF.

This clonotype has more than one count but fewer than ten. The chain recombines TRBV4-2 with TRBJ1-2, with D maybe TRBD1 (5 bases). The V and J ends lost 3 bases and 8 bases respectively, with 19 bases between them. The CDR3 spans 15 residues. The V gene's germline CDR1 is LGHNA and CDR2 YNFKEQ. The CDR3 sequence: CASSHPDEGPSGYTF. CDR3 DNA: TGTGCCAGCAGCCACCCCGACGAGGGGCCGTCAGGCTACACCTTC.

The chain has TRBV11-2 and TRBJ1-4; D gene ambiguous. The V and J ends lost 2 bases and 5 bases respectively, with 12 bases between them. The germline V gene has CDR1 SGHAT and CDR2 FQNNGV. CDR3 length equals 15 residues. For the CDR3, the DNA is TGTGCCAGCAGCTTAACGGACCCCAAGAATGAAAAACTGTTTTTT. Its translation is CASSLTDPKNEKLFF.

This clonotype occurred a few times. The chain uses TRBV29-1 and TRBJ1-3, with D unresolved. This CDR3 has 14 residues. Looked up from germline, CDR1 is SQVTM and CDR2 is ANQGSEA. Trimming removed 4 bases from V and 0 bases from J, with 10 bases in between. The chain's CDR3 is CSVVLHHSGNTIYF. CDR3 bases: TGCAGCGTTGTCCTCCACCACTCTGGAAACACCATATATTTT.

V is TRBV28 and J is TRBJ2-1, with 9 bases lining up with TRBD1. Looked up from germline, CDR1 is MDHEN and CDR2 is SYDVKM. The CDR3 runs 14 residues. Trimming at V came to 3 bases and at J to 12 bases, leaving 9 bases not matched to a gene. This CDR3 reads CASSLGQGNLGQFF. CDR3 in DNA: TGTGCCAGCAGTTTGGGACAGGGAAATTTGGGGCAGTTCTTC. Full variable domain (remainder filled in from reference TRBV28 and TRBJ2-1): DVKVTQSSRYLVKRTGEKVFLECVQDMDHENMFWYRQDPGLGLRLIYFSYDVKMKEKGDIPEGYSVSREKKERFSLILESASTNQTSMYLCASSLGQGNLGQFFGPGTRLTVL.

Notes on this clonotype: One end of the junction fails to match germline, which may point to a read error. In nucleotides, the CDR3 is TGTGCCGGCAGTGCTTCCGGGACAGGGGATGGCTACACCTTC. It codes for CAGSASGTGDGYTF. The chain couples TRBV28 to TRBJ1-2; the match to TRBD1 covers 10 bases. Per the germline V gene, CDR1 is MDHEN and CDR2 is SYDVKM. The CDR3 runs to 14 residues.

The chain links TRBV5-1 to TRBJ2-5; the match to TRBD2 covers 9 bases. The CDR3 contains 18 residues. CDR1 SGHRS and CDR2 YFSETQ come from the germline V gene. V was clipped by 4 bases and J by 2 bases; unmatched bases: 15. The CDR3 sequence is CASSLAVQRGVSQETQYF. For the CDR3, the DNA is TGCGCCAGCAGCCTAGCCGTCCAGCGGGGGGTTAGTCAAGAGACCCAGTACTTC.

The V call is TRBV27, the J call TRBJ2-3, with 11 nucleotides matching TRBD2. V lost 6 bases to trimming and J lost 2 bases; unmatched junction nucleotides: 7. CDR1 and CDR2 (germline): MNHEY, SMNVEV (reference sequence). The CDR3 has 16 residues. CDR3 sequence reads: CASRALAGGFTDTQYF. CDR3 nucleotides: TGTGCCAGCAGAGCCCTAGCGGGGGGCTTCACAGATACGCAGTATTTT.

The chain employs TRBV19 and TRBJ2-1, with 8 bases lining up with TRBD2. Germline CDR1 reads LNHDA; CDR2 reads SQIVND (reference sequence). The CDR3 consists of 13 residues. V shed 4 bases and J 10 bases; nucleotides not matched to a gene: 6. The CDR3 reads CASSKREYDEQFF. In DNA form, the CDR3 reads TGTGCCAGTAGTAAGCGGGAGTATGACGAGCAGTTCTTC. Variable domain in full (rest from reference TRBV19 and TRBJ2-1): DGGITQSPKYLFRKEGQNVTLSCEQNLNHDAMYWYRQDPGQGLRLIYYSQIVNDFQKGDIAEGYSVSREKKESFPLTVTSAQKNPTAFYLCASSKREYDEQFFGPGTRLTVL.

The chain links TRBV9 to TRBJ2-1; D possibly corresponds to TRBD1 (6 bases). CDR1 and CDR2 from the germline V gene are SGDLS and YYNGEE. The V end lost 3 bases, the J end lost 5 bases, and 12 bases lay between the germline ends. The CDR3 sequence is 14 residues long. CDR3 DNA: TGTGCCAGCAGCGACACCGGACAGAACAATGAGCAGTTCTTC. Translation gives CASSDTGQNNEQFF.

This clonotype appeared a few times. The J gene is TRBJ2-7, the V gene TRBV5-1; 7 bases map to TRBD1. The V gene end was trimmed by 1 base and the J gene end by 2 bases; junction bases not matched to a gene: 6. The length of the CDR3 is 15 residues. Germline CDR1 is SGHRS and CDR2 is YFSETQ. CDR3 protein: CASSLPGQRAYEQYF. The CDR3 DNA is TGCGCCAGCAGCTTGCCGGGACAGAGAGCCTACGAGCAGTACTTC.

CDR3 in amino acids: CSATDTNTEAFF. The CDR3 nucleotides read TGCAGTGCGACAGACACGAACACTGAAGCTTTCTTT. V gene TRBV20-1 combines with J gene TRBJ1-1, with D maybe TRBD1 (5 bases). Germline CDR1 reads DFQATT; CDR2 reads SNEGSKA (reference sequence). V was clipped by 6 bases and J by 1 base, with 9 bases between them. The CDR3 length is 12 residues.

This clonotype was found a few times. The rearrangement uses TRBV18 and TRBJ2-1, with D uncertain. CDR1 is KGHSH and CDR2 is LQKENI in the germline V gene. Trimming took 8 bases from V and 8 from J, leaving 13 bases between them. CDR3 length: 12 residues. The CDR3 region has the DNA TGTGCCAGCGCATTACGGATGGATGAGCAGTTCTTC. Encoded protein: CASALRMDEQFF. The full variable domain, completed using reference TRBV18 and TRBJ2-1, is NAGVMQNPRHLVRRRGQEARLRCSPMKGHSHVYWYRQLPEEGLKFMVYLQKENIIDESGMPKERFSAEFPKEGPSILRIQQVVRGDSAAYFCASALRMDEQFFGPGTRLTVL.

This chain links TRBV6-5 with TRBJ1-1, with D possibly TRBD1 on 5 matching bases. Germline CDR1 and CDR2: MNHEY and SVGAGI. This CDR3 region has 15 residues. Deletions cut 0 bases from V and 4 bases from J, with 12 bases between. The CDR3 sequence: CASSYSGVAGTEAFF. Written as DNA, the CDR3 is TGTGCCAGCAGTTACTCGGGGGTCGCGGGCACTGAAGCTTTCTTT.

This rearrangement joins TRBV6-5 to TRBJ2-7; weak D call: TRBD1 (6 bases). Germline CDR1 MNHEY, CDR2 SVGAGI. CDR3 length: 15 amino acids. V lost 3 bases, J lost 2 bases, and 14 bases lay in between. In DNA, the CDR3 is TGTGCCAGCAGTTATTCAGGGGTGGGGGCCTACGAGCAGTACTTC. Amino acid sequence: CASSYSGVGAYEQYF.

The rearrangement uses TRBV7-2 and TRBJ2-3, with D possibly matching TRBD2 (5 bases). The CDR3 loop spans 15 amino acids. Germline CDR1 is SGHTA and CDR2 is FQGNSA. V was trimmed by 1 base and J by 4 bases, leaving 12 bases between them. The DNA for the CDR3 is TGTGCCAGCAGCTTAGTTTCCGGGATCGCAGATACGCAGTATTTT. This encodes CASSLVSGIADTQYF.

This sequence joins TRBV3-1 and TRBJ2-5; D ambiguous. There are 14 residues in the CDR3. V was shortened by 1 base and J by 11 bases, with 17 bases between the two germline ends. CDR1 is LGHDT, CDR2 YNNKEL, per germline (reference sequence). The CDR3 nucleotides read TGTGCCAGCAGCCAAGGTTGGTCTTCTAATGAGCAGTACTTC. Amino acid sequence: CASSQGWSSNEQYF.

At least ten counts were recorded for this clonotype. V usage is TRBV14 and J usage is TRBJ2-5; the D is unclear. CDR3 length: 12 amino acids. Trimming took 0 bases from V and 9 from J, leaving 8 bases between them. CDR1 and CDR2 from the germline V gene are SGHDN and FVKESK. CDR3 bases: TGTGCCAGCAGCCAAGAGAGGAGTTCCCAGTACTTC. This sequence encodes CASSQERSSQYF.

The chain combines TRBV5-4 with TRBJ2-3; 9 nucleotides line up with TRBD2. Unmatched junction bases numbered 14, after V lost 5 bases and J lost 1 base. CDR1 and CDR2 (germline): SGHNT, YYREEE (reference sequence). There are 18 residues in the CDR3. CDR3 sequence (DNA): TGTGCCAGCAGTTCCGGGACTAGCTCCCGCGGAGGCACAGATACGCAGTATTTT. This encodes CASSSGTSSRGGTDTQYF.

V and J are TRBV3-1 and TRBJ2-2, with a possible D match to TRBD2 (5 bases). The V end was cut by 5 bases, the J end by 2 bases, with 9 bases between. From germline, CDR1 is LGHDT and CDR2 YNNKEL (reference sequence). CDR3 length: 14 residues. The CDR3 reads CASSARDNTGELFF. CDR3 nucleotide sequence: TGTGCCAGCAGCGCCCGGGATAACACCGGGGAGCTGTTTTTT.

This clonotype showed up just a few times. The CDR3: CASSELTGGPFGELFF. The CDR3 coding sequence is TGTGCCAGCAGTGAACTGACGGGAGGGCCTTTCGGGGAGCTGTTTTTT. The chain has TRBV6-1 and TRBJ2-2; TRBD2 matches at 8 bases. Losses at the gene ends were 2 bases for V and 7 bases for J; bases not matched to a gene: 9. Germline loops: CDR1 MNHNS, CDR2 SASEGT. The CDR3 totals 16 residues.

This clonotype was seen more than once but under ten times. The chain uses TRBV15 and TRBJ2-5, with D possibly matching TRBD1 (5 bases). Germline V gene data show CDR1 as LNHNV and CDR2 as YYDKDF (reference sequence). This CDR3 has 15 residues. Trimming pared 5 bases from V and 2 bases from J, leaving 15 bases between. For the CDR3, the DNA is TGTGCCACCAGCGTGCACGGACAAATACAAGAGACCCAGTACTTC. This codes for CATSVHGQIQETQYF. The full variable domain, rest sourced from reference TRBV15 and TRBJ2-5, is DAMVIQNPRYQVTQFGKPVTLSCSQTLNHNVMYWYQQKSSQAPKLLFHYYDKDFNNEADTPDNFQSRRPNTSFCFLDIRSPGLGDTAMYLCATSVHGQIQETQYFGPGTRLLVL.

Written as DNA, the CDR3 is TGTGCCAGCACCTGGGACGGGGGAGGCACTAATGAAAAACTGTTTTTT. This translates into CASTWDGGGTNEKLFF. V gene TRBV2 combines with J gene TRBJ1-4; D is perhaps TRBD1 (5 bases). The germline CDR1 and CDR2 sequences are SNHLY and FYNNEI. The CDR3 is made up of 16 amino acids. Trimming pared 7 bases from V and 2 bases from J, leaving 17 bases between.

The chain is built from TRBV6-5 and TRBJ2-7, with TRBD2 matching 8 bases. Unmatched junction bases numbered 13, after V lost 2 bases and J lost 1 base. Germline values: CDR1 MNHEY, CDR2 SVGAGI. This CDR3 contains 18 residues. CDR3 sequence (DNA): TGTGCCAGCAGTTACCAGGTTGCCCATAGCGGGAAGTCCTACGAGCAGTACTTC. It yields the protein CASSYQVAHSGKSYEQYF.

This clonotype was seen more than once but under ten times. This sequence joins TRBV29-1 and TRBJ1-1; 9 nucleotides line up with TRBD1. The CDR3 length is 13 residues. CDR1 is SQVTM, CDR2 ANQGSEA, per germline. V shed 5 bases and J 5 bases; nucleotides not matched to a gene: 6. The CDR3 DNA is TGCAGCGTTTGGACAGGGGAGAGAACTGAAGCTTTCTTT. Translating gives CSVWTGERTEAFF.

The chain employs TRBV12-3 or TRBV12-4 and TRBJ1-2; D remains unclear. The CDR3 totals 15 residues. With 7 bases removed from V and 0 bases from J, the gap between germline ends came to 15 bases. The CDR3 DNA reads TGTGCCAGCACCCTCGGTGGAGGATCTAACTATGGCTACACCTTC. Amino acids: CASTLGGGSNYGYTF.